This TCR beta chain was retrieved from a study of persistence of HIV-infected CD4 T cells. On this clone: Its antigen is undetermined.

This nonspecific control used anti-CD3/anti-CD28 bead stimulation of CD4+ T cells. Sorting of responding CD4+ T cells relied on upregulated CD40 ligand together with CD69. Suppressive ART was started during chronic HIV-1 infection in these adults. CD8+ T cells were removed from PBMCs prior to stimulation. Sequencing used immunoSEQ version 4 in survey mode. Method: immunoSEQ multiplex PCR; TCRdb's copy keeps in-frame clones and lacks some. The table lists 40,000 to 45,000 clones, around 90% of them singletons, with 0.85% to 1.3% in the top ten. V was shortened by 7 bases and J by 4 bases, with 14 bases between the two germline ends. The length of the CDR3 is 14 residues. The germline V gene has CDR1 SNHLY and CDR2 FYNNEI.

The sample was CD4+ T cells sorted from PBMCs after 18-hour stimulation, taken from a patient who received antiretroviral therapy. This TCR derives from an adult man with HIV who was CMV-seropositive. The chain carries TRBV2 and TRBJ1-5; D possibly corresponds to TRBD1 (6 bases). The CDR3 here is CASTLGQGNQPQHF. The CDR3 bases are TGTGCCAGCACCCTGGGGCAGGGGAATCAGCCCCAGCATTTT.